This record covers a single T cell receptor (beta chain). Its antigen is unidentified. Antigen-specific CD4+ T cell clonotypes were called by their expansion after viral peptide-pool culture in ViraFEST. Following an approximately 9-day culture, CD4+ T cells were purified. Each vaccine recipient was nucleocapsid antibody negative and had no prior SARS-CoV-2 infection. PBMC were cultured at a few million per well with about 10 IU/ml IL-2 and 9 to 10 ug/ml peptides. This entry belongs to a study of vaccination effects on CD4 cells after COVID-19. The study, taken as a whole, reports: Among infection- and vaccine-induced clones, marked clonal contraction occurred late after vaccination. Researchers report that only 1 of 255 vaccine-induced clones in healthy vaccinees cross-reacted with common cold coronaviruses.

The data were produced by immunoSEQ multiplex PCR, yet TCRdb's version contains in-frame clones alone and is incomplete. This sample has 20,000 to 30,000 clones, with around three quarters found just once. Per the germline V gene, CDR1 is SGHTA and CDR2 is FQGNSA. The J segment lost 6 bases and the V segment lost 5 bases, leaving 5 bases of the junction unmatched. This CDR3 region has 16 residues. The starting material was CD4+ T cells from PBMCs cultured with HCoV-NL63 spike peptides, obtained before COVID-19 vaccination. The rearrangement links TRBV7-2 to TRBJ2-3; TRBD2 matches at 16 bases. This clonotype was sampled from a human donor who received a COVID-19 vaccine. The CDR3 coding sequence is TGTGCCAGCAGCCACGGGACTAGCGGGGGGGGTGATACGCAGTATTTT. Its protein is CASSHGTSGGGDTQYF. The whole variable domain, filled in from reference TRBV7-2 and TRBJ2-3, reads GAGVSQSPSNKVTEKGKDVELRCDPISGHTALYWYRQSLGQGLEFLIYFQGNSAPDKSGLPSDRFSAERTGGSVSTLTIQRTQQEDSAVYLCASSHGTSGGGDTQYFGPGTRLTVL.